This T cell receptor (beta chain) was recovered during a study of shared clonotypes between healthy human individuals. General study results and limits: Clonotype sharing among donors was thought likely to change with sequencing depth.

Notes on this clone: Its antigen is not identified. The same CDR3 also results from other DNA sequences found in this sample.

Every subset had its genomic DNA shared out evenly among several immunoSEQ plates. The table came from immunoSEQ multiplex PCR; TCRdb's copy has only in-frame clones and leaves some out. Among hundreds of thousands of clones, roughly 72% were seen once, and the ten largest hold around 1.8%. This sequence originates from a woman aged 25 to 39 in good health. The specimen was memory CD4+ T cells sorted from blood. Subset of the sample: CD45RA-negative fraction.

CDR3 in DNA: TGTGCCAGCAGTTCACAGGCTAACTATGGCTACACCTTC. Its translation: CASSSQANYGYTF. V is TRBV27 and J is TRBJ1-2; a possible D gene is TRBD1 (5 bases). This CDR3 contains 13 residues. Trimming left V 4 bases short and J 0 bases short, with 6 bases between. CDR1 and CDR2 from the germline V gene are MNHEY and SMNVEV (reference sequence).